These 16 T cell receptor beta chains came from one sample sequenced in a study of T-cell reconstitution after alpha-beta-depleted transplantation in children. Construction of the TCRbeta library involved unique molecular identifiers. In TCRdb, the PCR reads were re-called with MiXCR into one record per CDR3 protein. Among roughly 100,000 distinct CDR3 sequences listed, 5% to 6% were seen once. The sequences come from PBMCs, mostly from graft donor cells, collected 60 days after TCRalphabeta/CD19-depleted stem cell transplant. These receptors were collected from a female patient aged 2-10 years who had a stem cell transplant for Fanconi anemia, so the T cells may come from the graft donor.

This clonotype was seen repeatedly, ten times or more. The rearrangement joins TRBV7-9 to TRBJ2-3; D is ambiguous. CDR3 size: 14 residues. Trimming left V 2 bases short and J 0 bases short, with 6 bases between. In germline, CDR1 is SEHNR, CDR2 FQNEAQ (reference sequence). This CDR3 is CASSLTPSTDTQYF. Here the CDR3 DNA reads TGTGCCAGCAGCTTAACACCCAGCACAGATACGCAGTATTTT.

This clonotype has a count of ten or more. The chain carries TRBV6-5 and TRBJ2-1; tentatively, D is TRBD2 (5 bases). From germline, CDR1 is MNHEY and CDR2 SVGAGI. The length of the CDR3 is 16 residues. V lost 4 bases to trimming and J lost 7 bases, with 20 bases between them. The chain's CDR3 is CASSFSFETNSNEQFF. The CDR3 bases are TGTGCCAGCAGTTTTTCTTTTGAGACTAATAGTAATGAGCAGTTCTTC.

V and J are TRBV20-1 and TRBJ2-1; D possibly matches TRBD1 or TRBD2 (5 bases each). The CDR3 extends over 16 amino acids. Trimming shortened V by 3 bases and J by 7 bases, and 22 bases separated the two germline ends. Germline V gene lookup returns CDR1 DFQATT and CDR2 SNEGSKA (reference sequence). The CDR3 sequence: CSARDRRPRGLNEQFF. Here the CDR3 DNA reads TGCAGTGCTAGGGACCGCCGACCGAGGGGATTGAATGAGCAGTTCTTC.

In this sample, this clonotype turned up many times. The chain employs TRBV12-3 or TRBV12-4 and TRBJ2-1, with 7 bases fitting TRBD1. Losses at the gene ends were 3 bases for V and 0 bases for J; bases not matched to a gene: 11. This CDR3 comprises 18 residues. DNA of the CDR3: TGTGCCAGCAGTTTTGAAGCTTGGGGACAGAGCTCCTACAATGAGCAGTTCTTC. Protein: CASSFEAWGQSSYNEQFF.

The table lists this clonotype with a few counts. The gene calls are TRBV28 and TRBJ2-7; D may be TRBD1 or TRBD2 (5 bases each). In germline, CDR1 is MDHEN, CDR2 SYDVKM. CDR3 length equals 16 residues. V was pared by 3 bases and J by 3 bases, with 18 bases between. The DNA of the CDR3 is TGTGCCAGCAGTTTTGGGCTGGGGGATACTTACTACGAGCAGTACTTC. Translating it yields CASSFGLGDTYYEQYF.

At least ten counts were recorded for this clonotype. The chain recombines TRBV5-1 with TRBJ2-3, with unresolved D. Between the trimmed V and J ends, which lost 7 bases and 0 bases, there was a span of 15 bases. The CDR3 is 15 amino acids. Germline V gives CDR1 SGHRS, CDR2 YFSETQ. The CDR3 is CASDKGPPSTDTQYF. CDR3 DNA: TGCGCCAGCGACAAAGGGCCCCCTAGCACAGATACGCAGTATTTT.

This clonotype was recorded at least ten times. V and J are TRBV11-2 and TRBJ2-1; 12 nucleotides match TRBD2. CDR1 and CDR2 (germline): SGHAT, FQNNGV. Germline trimming cut 4 bases from V and 1 base from J; bases unmatched to any gene: 8. The CDR3 covers 18 residues. The CDR3 DNA follows: TGTGCCAGCAGCTATCGGACTAGCGGGATATTGTCCTACAATGAGCAGTTCTTC. Translation: CASSYRTSGILSYNEQFF.

The chain has TRBV11-2 and TRBJ2-7; TRBD2 matches at 12 bases. The CDR3 is 18 amino acids. V shed 5 bases and J 4 bases; nucleotides not matched to a gene: 15. Germline CDR1 reads SGHAT; CDR2 reads FQNNGV. The CDR3 spells CASSPRTSGVNTFYEQYF. CDR3 bases: TGTGCCAGCAGCCCAAGGACTAGCGGGGTTAATACCTTTTACGAGCAGTACTTC.

This clonotype has a count of ten or more. The chain couples TRBV5-1 to TRBJ2-7; TRBD2 is a possible D gene (6 bases). The CDR3 is 15 residues long. CDR1 SGHRS and CDR2 YFSETQ come from the germline V gene. Trimming took off 0 bases at V and 3 bases at J, with 13 bases between the two ends. CDR3 bases: TGCGCCAGCAGCTTGGAGACTAGAACGTACTACGAGCAGTACTTC. Its protein is CASSLETRTYYEQYF. The variable domain in full, completed from reference TRBV5-1 and TRBJ2-7, reads KAGVTQTPRYLIKTRGQQVTLSCSPISGHRSVSWYQQTPGQGLQFLFEYFSETQRNKGNFPGRFSGRQFSNSRSEMNVSTLELGDSALYLCASSLETRTYYEQYFGPGTRLTVT.

This clonotype was observed a few times. This rearrangement joins TRBV28 to TRBJ1-5; 8 nucleotides line up with TRBD1. The CDR3 sequence is 15 residues long. Germline CDR1 reads MDHEN; CDR2 reads SYDVKM. The junction had 3 bases not matched to a gene; V was cut back by 3 bases and J by 2 bases. In nucleotides, the CDR3 is TGTGCCAGCAGTTTCAACAGGGGGGGCAATCAGCCCCAGCATTTT. It translates to CASSFNRGGNQPQHF.

Ten or more counts support this clonotype. The chain links TRBV5-1 to TRBJ2-6; a possible D gene is TRBD2 (5 bases). The CDR3 has 18 amino acids. Trimming took 4 bases from V and 3 from J, leaving 20 bases between them. CDR1 and CDR2 from the germline V gene are SGHRS and YFSETQ. In DNA form, the CDR3 reads TGCGCCAGCAGCCACCGGGAAATTTCACCGGTTGGGGCCAACGTCCTGACTTTC. Translating gives CASSHREISPVGANVLTF.

This chain connects TRBV11-3 to TRBJ2-1, with 7 nucleotides matching TRBD2. The CDR3 totals 17 residues. Germline values: CDR1 SGHNT, CDR2 YENEEA. V was clipped by 4 bases and J by 7 bases; unmatched bases: 16. CDR3 loop: CASSSSIVGGPGNEQFF. The CDR3 nucleotides read TGTGCCAGCAGCTCCTCCATTGTGGGAGGGCCGGGGAATGAGCAGTTCTTC. The whole variable domain, filled in from reference TRBV11-3 and TRBJ2-1, reads EAGVVQSPRYKIIEKKQPVAFWCNPISGHNTLYWYLQNLGQGPELLIRYENEEAVDDSQLPKDRFSAERLKGVDSTLKIQPAELGDSAVYLCASSSSIVGGPGNEQFFGPGTRLTVL.

Many counts were recorded for this clonotype. V is TRBV5-1 and J is TRBJ2-3; D uncertain. Trimming removed 2 bases from V and 3 bases from J, with 10 bases in between. Germline-derived CDR1 and CDR2 are SGHRS and YFSETQ. This CDR3 region has 14 residues. The CDR3 sequence: CASSLVVETDTQYF. DNA for the CDR3: TGCGCCAGCAGCTTAGTTGTTGAAACAGATACGCAGTATTTT.

There are many counts of this clonotype. The chain has TRBV6-1 and TRBJ2-7; possible D gene TRBD1, 6 bases. The CDR3 has 14 amino acids. The germline CDR1 and CDR2 sequences are MNHNS and SASEGT. The V end was cut by 6 bases, the J end by 1 base, with 13 bases between. This CDR3 is CASSLTGKSYEQYF. Written as DNA, the CDR3 is TGTGCCAGCAGCCTGACAGGCAAATCCTACGAGCAGTACTTC.

This clonotype came up many times. V gene TRBV5-1 combines with J gene TRBJ2-7; 7 nucleotides align to TRBD2. The germline V gene encodes CDR1 SGHRS and CDR2 YFSETQ. The CDR3 extends over 15 amino acids. After removal of 0 bases from V and 2 bases from J, the junction contained 5 bases not matched to a gene. The CDR3 DNA is TGCGCCAGCAGCTTGGAGCCTAGCGGAGCCTACGAGCAGTACTTC. Protein: CASSLEPSGAYEQYF.

This clonotype was observed a few times. The gene calls are TRBV7-2 and TRBJ2-3; 11 positions match TRBD2. CDR1 and CDR2 (germline): SGHTA, FQGNSA. The trim removed 7 bases at V and 8 bases at J, leaving 17 bases unmatched. This CDR3 region has 17 residues. CDR3 nucleotides: TGTGCCAGCAACCTACTTTCTAGCGGGGGGAGGCTAGGTACGCAGTATTTT. Its translation: CASNLLSSGGRLGTQYF.